This is a list of T cell receptor beta chains from one sample in a study of type 1 regulatory T cells. No antigen has been assigned to these receptors. TCRdb reanalysed the reads using MiXCR and keeps one entry per CDR3 protein. The sample lists about 74,000 distinct CDR3 sequences; about three fifths were seen once. Sequencing was performed on cultured T cells, either the whole culture or a sorted T cell fraction (not recorded which). Receptor source: a human donor in good health. Each CDR3 is given with its conserved first and last residue. D genes are given only for firm matches. The size field is filled for only some rows; it gives once, few, many or a size class.

v_gene,j_gene,abundance,d_gene,CDR3nt,CDR3aa
TRBV5-4,TRBJ2-1,NA,NA,TGTGCCAGCAGCCGATTAGAAGCTCATGAGCAGTTCTTC,CASSRLEAHEQFF
TRBV20-1,TRBJ2-7,NA,NA,TGCAGTGCCGACGGGGCTAGCGGGACAGGGCAACACTACGAGCAGTACTTC,CSADGASGTGQHYEQYF
TRBV2,TRBJ2-7,NA,NA,TGTGCCAGCAGAGAACAGGGCGCAAGCGACGAGCAGTACTTC,CASREQGASDEQYF
TRBV20-1,TRBJ2-7,once,NA,TGCAGTGCTGGACCTTCGGGGGGCCCCTCCGGGGCCTACGAGCAGTACTTC,CSAGPSGGPSGAYEQYF
TRBV18,TRBJ1-2,NA,NA,TGTGCCAGCTCACCCCTGACAGCGGAGGGCTACACCTTC,CASSPLTAEGYTF
TRBV2,TRBJ2-7,NA,NA,TGTGCCAGCAGCTGGGGCCCGGCGGAGCAGTACTTC,CASSWGPAEQYF
TRBV20-1,TRBJ2-3,NA,TRBD2,TGCAGTGCCGAGGGGACTAGCGGGACCCCGGAGGGCACAGATACGCAGTATTTT,CSAEGTSGTPEGTDTQYF
TRBV29-1,TRBJ2-1,once,NA,TGCAGCGTTGGTCCGACAGATGAGCAGTTCTTC,CSVGPTDEQFF
TRBV6-5,TRBJ1-1,NA,NA,TGTGCCAGCAGTCCACTTTGGGGGATGAACACTGAAGCTTTCTTT,CASSPLWGMNTEAFF
TRBV5-1,TRBJ2-7,NA,TRBD2,TGCGCCAGCAGCTTGTTAGCGGGAAGCTCCTACGAGCAGTACTTC,CASSLLAGSSYEQYF
TRBV7-3,TRBJ2-3,NA,TRBD2,TGTGCCAGCAGCCCCAAGGGGAGGGCCTACACAGATACGCAGTATTTT,CASSPKGRAYTDTQYF
TRBV4-2,TRBJ2-7,once,TRBD1,TGTGCCAGCAGCCAAGATGTAAGGACAGGGGGTTCCTACGAGCAGTACTTC,CASSQDVRTGGSYEQYF
TRBV7-9,TRBJ2-1,NA,NA,TGTGCCAGCAGGGAGGACTGGTTAGATGAGCAGTTCTTC,CASREDWLDEQFF
TRBV7-2,TRBJ2-3,NA,NA,TGTGCCAGCAGCTCGAGAAGGCGTGGTAAGGGCGCAGATACGCAGTATTTT,CASSSRRRGKGADTQYF
TRBV5-1,TRBJ2-5,NA,TRBD2,TGCGCCAGCAGCGTGGGACTAGCGGGAGTGGATCGAGAGACCCAGTACTTC,CASSVGLAGVDRETQYF
TRBV9,TRBJ1-3,NA,NA,TGTGCCAGCAGCGTAGGGGCAGGGACTGGAAACACCATATATTTT,CASSVGAGTGNTIYF
TRBV24-1,TRBJ1-5,NA,NA,TGTGCCACCAGTGATGCAACAGGGCCTAATCAGCCCCAGCATTTT,CATSDATGPNQPQHF
TRBV4-2,TRBJ2-1,NA,TRBD1,TGTGCCAGCAGCCAACCGGGACAGGGCGACAATGAGCAGTTCTTC,CASSQPGQGDNEQFF
TRBV5-6,TRBJ2-2,NA,NA,TGTGCCAGCAGCTCGCTCCGGGAGCTGTTTTTT,CASSSLRELFF
TRBV9,TRBJ2-7,few,NA,TGTGCCAGCAGCGTAGACGGGGCCTCCTACGAGCAGTACTTC,CASSVDGASYEQYF
TRBV5-5,TRBJ2-7,NA,TRBD1,TGTGCCAGCAGCGGAGGACAGGGGCTTTACGAGCAGTACTTC,CASSGGQGLYEQYF
TRBV20-1,TRBJ2-5,NA,TRBD2,TGCAGTGCTAGAGGCCCCCAAGCGGGAGGGCGAGAGACCCAGTACTTC,CSARGPQAGGRETQYF
TRBV9,TRBJ2-5,NA,TRBD1,TGTGCCAGCACAACCGGGACAGGGGGCGAGGAGACCCAGTACTTC,CASTTGTGGEETQYF
TRBV15,TRBJ2-2,once,NA,TGTGCCACCAGCAGTCTAAGGGCCTCCGGGGAGCTGTTTTTT,CATSSLRASGELFF
TRBV5-6,TRBJ2-1,NA,NA,TGTGCCAGCAGCTGGAAGACCGTGTCCTACAATGAGCAGTTCTTC,CASSWKTVSYNEQFF
TRBV20-1,TRBJ2-3,few,TRBD2,TGCAGTGCTACATCCAGGGAGGGTACAGATACGCAGTATTTT,CSATSREGTDTQYF
TRBV5-4,TRBJ2-1,NA,NA,TGTGCCAGCAGCTCTTCAGGGTTTGAGCAGTTCTTC,CASSSSGFEQFF
TRBV6-5,TRBJ1-5,NA,NA,TGTGCCAGCAGTATCACCCTCCGGGCGCCCCAGCATTTT,CASSITLRAPQHF
TRBV29-1,TRBJ2-7,NA,NA,TGCAGCGTCCCCGAGAGACGCAGCGAGCAGTACTTC,CSVPERRSEQYF
TRBV6-1,TRBJ2-1,NA,TRBD2,TGTGCCACCGTAAGAGCGGGAGATTACAATGAGCAGTTCTTC,CATVRAGDYNEQFF
TRBV4-3,TRBJ2-5,once,NA,TGCGCCAGCAGCCAAGCAACAACCCGGGAGACCCAGTACTTC,CASSQATTRETQYF
TRBV7-2,TRBJ2-3,NA,TRBD2,TGTGCCAGCAGCGTACTAGCGGGAGGGCGGGGAGATACGCAGTATTTT,CASSVLAGGRGDTQYF
TRBV7-2,TRBJ1-2,medium-sized,NA,TGTGCCAGCAGCTCCGGGACCACGCGGGGCTACACCTTC,CASSSGTTRGYTF
TRBV15,TRBJ1-2,NA,NA,TGTGCCACCAGCAGAGATGTCGCCCGGGTTGGCTACACCTTC,CATSRDVARVGYTF
TRBV5-4,TRBJ1-1,few,TRBD1,TGTGCCAGCAGCATCGGACAGGGGAGGGCTGAAGCTTTCTTT,CASSIGQGRAEAFF
TRBV7-2,TRBJ1-1,NA,NA,TGTGCCAGCAGGTTCGCAGGGGTCACTGAAGCTTTCTTT,CASRFAGVTEAFF
TRBV6-2/TRBV6-3,TRBJ1-2,NA,NA,TGTGCCAGCAGCTCCGGGCCACCCCGGGGCTACACCTTC,CASSSGPPRGYTF
TRBV27,TRBJ2-7,NA,NA,TGTGCCAGCGCGGACGGATTCTACGAGCAGTACTTC,CASADGFYEQYF